This T cell receptor beta chain was obtained from a study of early T cells in non-severe SARS-CoV-2 infection. Per germline, CDR1 SGHTA and CDR2 FQGNSA. V gave up 5 bases and J gave up 8 bases, with 15 bases separating them. This CDR3 has 13 amino acids. In TCRdb, the 5' RACE reads were re-called with MiXCR into one record per CDR3 protein. The sample has under 35,000 distinct CDR3 sequences, about 4.2% seen once. The table lists this clonotype with many counts. The sample consisted of whole blood. The V call is TRBV7-2, the J call TRBJ1-1; D is unclear. The TCR comes from an adult who was a healthcare worker with PCR-confirmed SARS-CoV-2 infection or an uninfected control (not recorded which). CDR3 amino acids: CASSPRIRAEAFF. The CDR3 DNA reads as TGTGCCAGCAGCCCGAGGATCCGGGCCGAAGCTTTCTTT.